This T cell receptor beta chain was sequenced for a study of cytomegalovirus exposure and HLA in healthy donors (dated by TCRdb to about 2017). For the study in its entirety: An earlier analysis of approximately 600 of the donors reported approximately 290 Gb of sequence data and around 120 million unique TCR beta sequences from roughly 200 million T cells. An early release covering about 600 HLA-typed donors comprised about 300 gigabases of sequencing data and around 86 million unique TCR sequences. Of the 398 genotyped donors, 81% were placed in the genetic ancestry cluster associated with self-reported Caucasian donors. The aim of the study was to test whether cataloging public T cell receptors could identify signatures of past pathogen exposure. The T cell repertoires of 670 or so subjects were profiled by immunosequencing and related to cytomegalovirus serostatus. Besides the first cohort of 550 to 750 subjects, a separate validation cohort made up of some 110 different subjects was used. The study combined high-throughput TCR immunosequencing, statistical association of individual TCRs with disease status, and machine learning to predict cytomegalovirus infection status. In a later analysis, previously published TCR beta repertoires from 550 to 750 donors were re-analyzed and high-resolution HLA genotyping was added so that TCR occurrence patterns could be studied. Rather than using new phenotypic data, the later analysis identified candidate immune exposures from TCR beta sequences and from how often those sequences occurred across donors. An earlier analysis of around 580 of the donors used high-throughput TCR beta sequencing to judge whether each TCR beta V gene segment behaved as functional or pseudogenic. Alongside the repertoire data, information on donor age, sex, ethnicity and CMV serostatus was compiled. In a later genetic analysis, genome-wide SNP genotypes for about three fifths of the 666 donors were used, and that subset was treated as a discovery cohort. All discovery cohort repertoires had been generated on a single sequencing platform. Both class I and class II loci were covered by HLA typing, at four-digit resolution. The number of typed donors differed by locus: roughly 620-630 for A, B, C, DRB1 and DQB1; 522 for DQA1; some 610 for DPA1; and around 490 for DPB1. Five DR-DQ haplotypes were handled as single units for association and clustering because linkage in the cohort was strong. Among 398 genotyped donors of the cohort, an average of about 240,000 unique TCR beta nucleotide sequences were sequenced per donor, around 20% of them non-productive.

Receptor libraries were prepared by the immunoSEQ multiplex PCR assay. A mixture of 60 forward primers for TCR Vbeta segments and 13 reverse primers for TCR Jbeta segments was used in the multiplex PCR. The CDR3 region of rearranged TCR beta genes was amplified from genomic DNA by a multiplex PCR assay. The Illumina HiSeq System was used to sequence the amplified TCR beta libraries as 87-base-pair reads. In the paper's pipeline: A later analysis tallied about 77 million unique TCR beta chains across the 600 to 700 repertoires, and roughly 11 million of those chains were shared by two or more donors. Raw reads were error-corrected and collapsed into unique sequences by a nearest-neighbor algorithm in which closely related sequences were merged to remove PCR and sequencing errors. Alignment of CDR3 sequences to IMGT reference sequences was used to assign V, D and J gene segments. For a sequence to be retained, a match of at least six nucleotides to both a V gene segment and a J gene segment was required. Rearrangements were classified as productive when the CDR3 lacked stop codons and remained in frame with V and J, and all other rearrangements were classified as non-productive. Following IMGT convention, CDR3 was defined as the stretch from the second conserved V-encoded cysteine to the conserved J-encoded phenylalanine. In an earlier analysis of around 570 of the donors, sequences lacking an unambiguous match to a single V gene segment were excluded. An earlier analysis of over 450 of the donors classified V segments as functional when productive rearrangements were above 56.7% and as segregating when the standard deviation between donors was above 5%. A statistical classification framework was built for diagnosing cytomegalovirus status from the catalog of TCR beta chain sequences. V and J gene assignment, in a later analysis, came from comparing TCR nucleotide sequences with IMGT/GENE-DB human TR gene sequences. A later analysis assigned CDR3 sequences and most-parsimonious VDJ recombination scenarios with the TCRdist pipeline. In a later analysis, each TCR beta chain was defined by its CDR3 amino acid sequence together with its V-gene family, and reads without a unique V-gene family were excluded. As a way to deal with suspected cross-contamination and a sequencing artifact, a later analysis dropped approximately 570 nucleotide sequences that were highly shared and had low generation probability. In a later analysis, a clonal expansion index for each public chain was calculated from normalized within-repertoire ranks of inferred template counts. In a later analysis, generation probabilities were computed using a VDJ recombination model fitted to out-of-frame rearrangements, and the results were checked against IGoR. A later analysis scored TCR-TCR, TCR-HLA and TCR-CMV co-occurrence with hypergeometric tests, applying a repertoire-size bias correction to TCR pairs. A later analysis estimated false discovery rates by permuting HLA or CMV assignments 20 times. A later analysis grouped co-occurring TCRs with DBSCAN, adding TCRdist sequence similarity when clustering within HLA-allele-positive subsets. Co-occurrence clustering excluded repertoires with fewer than 30,000 or more than 120,000 public chains, plus five with anomalous nucleotide sharing. TCRdb retrieved this table from immuneACCESS and kept in-frame rearrangements only. Not all clones are present; in checked studies, unresolved V genes account for under half, and no reason is known for the remainder. V and J calls and clone size follow that table, whereas D and trimming were derived from the DNA. The sample's own table lists approximately 79,000 clones. The top ten clones comprise 4.5% to 6% of the sample.

In total, roughly 670 healthy bone marrow donors made up the cohort. All cohort members were sampled while nominally healthy, although unrecorded immune exposures were likely present. The donor was CMV seronegative and belonged to the group of around 400 seronegative cohort members. Each donor provided a peripheral blood sample, and peripheral blood mononuclear cells were used for TCR beta sequencing. The Qiagen DNeasy Blood Extraction Kit was used to extract genomic DNA from the blood cell samples. Turning to this clone: Its antigen is still unknown.

Points the paper makes about the study in general: According to a later analysis, parvovirus B19, influenza, CMV and Epstein-Barr virus appeared linked to several top co-occurrence clusters. A later analysis found that HLA-associated TCR beta chains were more clonally expanded and had lower generation probabilities than equally common non-associated chains. An earlier analysis of around 540 of the donors showed that most TCR beta V segments appeared in productive rearrangements either about 87% or about 30% of the time, which broadly matched IMGT annotations. Some IMGT-functional V segments, including TRBV6-2 and TRBV6-3, could not be told apart with the 87-base-pair reads, so those segments were excluded. In the study, around 150 TCR beta chains were listed as associated with cytomegalovirus. V-gene and J-gene trimming of TCR beta chains was associated with a missense DCLRE1C variant in a later genetic analysis, and the association was replicated in an independent cohort. A few of the identified cytomegalovirus-associated TCR beta chains were confirmed in vitro to be specific for cytomegalovirus antigens. Specific HLA alleles were associated with some 15,000 TCR beta sequences at a false discovery rate of 0.05 in a later analysis. A cluster of highly shared sequence variants was judged likely to be a technical artifact of the sequencing pipeline. For the cohort, immune exposure information was limited to CMV serostatus. Most TCR sequences were observed very rarely across donors, whereas some public TCRs were present in many individuals. Compared with the 666-donor mean, donors in an Asian-associated ancestry cluster had fewer N-insertions in productive TCRs, according to a later genetic analysis. In a later analysis, most CMV-associated TCR beta chains were found to appear HLA-restricted, with HLA associations seemingly driven largely by CMV exposure. Because HLA typing was unavailable for some donors at each locus, only the typed subset was used in association tests. A further reported finding was that TCR beta sequences accurately predicted the HLA-A and HLA-B alleles for most subjects in the first cohort. The cohort was sequenced for TCR beta chains only, and without alpha or paired-chain data the features that could be detected were limited. In both the original and validation cohorts, the classifier was reported to diagnose cytomegalovirus status with high specificity and sensitivity. When HLA alleles, especially DR and DQ, strongly co-occurred, attributing TCR associations to individual alleles was difficult. Correlated functional status among segregating V segments might be attributable to linkage disequilibrium, but an unknown experimental factor could not be ruled out. In a later analysis, the rate of TCR association differed among HLA loci, with DRB1 alleles having the most associated TCRs and HLA-C alleles having the fewest. It was suggested by the authors that the approach could potentially be generalized to other disease states and immunological phenotypes. Roughly uniform sequencing depth across donors was assumed in presence/absence analyses, although this assumption may not hold. Because counts were too low, 15 to 20 rarely observed V segments, including chromosome 9 orphons, were excluded from the earlier analysis of 500 to 700 of the donors.

The cysteine opens and the phenylalanine closes a CDR3 of 18 amino acids. Only CDR3 DNA is held: 54 bases, read in frame from base 1. The V end gives up 4 bases and the J end 0 bases, leaving 7 bases in the junction not matched to a gene. Sequences SNHLY (CDR1) and FYNNEI (CDR2) are obtained from the germline V gene. The source material was PBMCs. The receptor comes from a man aged 35 to 55 in good health and CMV-seronegative. Here the chain combines TRBV2 and TRBJ2-3; TRBD2 agrees with 13 junctional bases. The nucleotide sequence reads as follows: TGTGCCAGCAGTGCCCGACTAGCGGGGGGTTTGAGCACAGATACGCAGTATTTT. This encodes CASSARLAGGLSTDTQYF.